This T cell receptor (beta chain) was found in a study of identical twins. One entry per CDR3 protein results from TCRdb running MiXCR on the 5' RACE reads. The repertoire holds roughly 1.6 million distinct CDR3 sequences, with roughly a third as singletons. This CDR3 contains 14 residues. Germline values: CDR1 WSHSY, CDR2 SAAADI. For this clonotype: Its antigen is undetermined.

Study outcomes and limitations: Modelling underestimated the level of out-of-frame TCR alpha sharing observed in monozygotic twins.

The chain has TRBV10-2 and TRBJ2-5; 8 nucleotides match TRBD1. The J call is in doubt because the DNA end fits TRBJ2-7 better. The TCR originated in a newborn girl in good health. The sample consisted of cord blood. The CDR3 region has the DNA TGCGCCAGCGTTCGGACAGGGTTGCCACACGAGCAGTACTTC. Translating gives CASVRTGLPHEQYF.